The present TCR beta chain was sequenced within a study of prognosis after radiotherapy for stage I lung cancer (dated by TCRdb to the early 2020s). Broadly, across the study: Between early 2018 and January 2019, approximately 20 stage I NSCLC patients were enrolled in Nanjing, China. The study profiled peripheral blood TCR beta repertoires from stage I NSCLC patients before and after stereotactic body radiotherapy and related them to distant failure. Every patient was deemed medically inoperable, 12 because of comorbidities and more than five because they refused surgery. The patients included about 15 who had newly diagnosed primary stage I lung tumors, along with 5 or 6 others who had oligometastatic NSCLC after their primary tumor had been surgically resected. SBRT was not combined with any concurrent therapy in any patient. Using image-guided IMRT or VMAT, SBRT was delivered in 3 to 5 fractions at a biologically effective dose of at least 100 Gy. For each of the roughly 19 patients, one blood sample was taken before SBRT and one after, so the study sequenced about 40 samples in total. The cohort included about 12 men and about six women, with a median age of approximately 73 years and a range of about 53 to 95 years. Tumor histology was squamous cell carcinoma in several patients and adenocarcinoma in twelve. After SBRT, distant metastases developed in about 20% of the 19 patients at a median of 7 months, while the remaining 15 patients had no significant progression. Overall results and qualifications from the work: TRBV and TRBJ usage frequencies reportedly varied with metastasis status, involving two V genes at baseline and several V and two J genes after SBRT. After SBRT, the number of unique TCR clones decreased (median roughly 9,500 before versus several thousand after; Wilcoxon paired P=0.011). Post-SBRT Shannon entropy and its change from baseline were lower in patients who developed distant metastases; baseline Shannon entropy was not associated with metastases. No adjustment for multiple comparisons was applied to any of the reported P values. The study was limited by its small cohort and short follow-up, and the findings require independent validation. No determination of tumor specificity was made for expanded TCR clones.

Two rounds of multiplex PCR on genomic DNA were used to amplify the TCR beta CDR3 region. In the first round of PCR, primers specific to each TRBV and TRBJ gene were used, and the primer sequences are filed in Chinese patent CN105087789A. The second PCR round used universal primers. The Roche High Pure PCR Template Preparation Kit was used to extract genomic DNA from frozen PBMCs. The libraries underwent paired-end sequencing with 151 bp reads on an Illumina HiSeq 3000. The paper's data handling went like this. Raw reads lacking the multiplex PCR primer sequences were removed with CutAdapt. Using PEAR, the high-quality paired reads were merged into contigs. MiXCR assigned TRB V, D and J gene segments to each contig by aligning to reference sequences. To remove sequencing errors, CDR3 sequences were clustered according to base quality and sequence similarity. Diversity was calculated as Shannon entropy divided by the natural log of the number of productive TCR sequences. One minus Shannon entropy divided by the natural log of the number of unique clonotypes was used as the definition of clonality. The Youden index of ROC curves was used to select progression-free survival cut-offs for repertoire metrics, and analyses were performed in R 3.5.3. In-frame beta chains were kept once TCRdb had trimmed the public reads at Q25 with fastp and called clones with MiXCR. Rows merge per CDR3 protein into single entries with the most common DNA and genes. The V and J calls here are based on TCRdb, not the publication. This sample lists under 55,000 distinct CDR3 sequences; under 45% were detected once. 9.2% of the sample lies in the top ten.

The germline V gene (reference sequence) sets CDR1 to DFQATT and CDR2 to SNEGSKA. Trimming at the junction amounts to 0 bases on V and 4 bases on J, and the germline ends lie 12 bases apart. The CDR3 spans 14 amino acids, including both terminal residues. Just CDR3 DNA is preserved here, 42 bases in frame from base 1. As concerns this clonotype: Its binding antigen is unknown. A much larger clone lies one base from this, so it may be a read error. The conserved phenylalanine or tryptophan normally closing the CDR3 is absent here, so this likely arose from a read error.

A history of other malignancies or of prior chemotherapy or radiotherapy was absent in all patients, and node-negative disease was shown on CT and PET/CT in all patients. At each of two time points, about 6.1 milliliters of peripheral venous blood were collected into EDTA tubes. PBMCs were isolated by Ficoll-Paque Plus density-gradient centrifugation. Samples were stored at -80°C immediately after collection until analysis. The sample here was PBMCs, taken before or after stereotactic body radiation therapy (not recorded which). The TCR originated in a donor aged 50 or older with non-small cell lung cancer. This chain joins TRBV20-1 to TRBJ2-5, with the D call perhaps TRBD1 or TRBD2, each one matching 5 bases. The CDR3 has the sequence CSARDMGVRETQYS. The DNA sequence follows: TGCAGTGCTAGAGATATGGGGGTTCGAGAGACCCAGTACTCC.